The present entry profiles one TCR beta chain with its context. The data stem from a study of blood T cell repertoires in COVID-19. On the study more broadly: Spain, Italy and the United States supplied samples that represented acute and convalescent COVID-19.

The CDR3 has 13 amino acids. V lost 4 bases and J 4 bases, leaving 7 bases between the germline ends. Per germline, CDR1 LNHDA and CDR2 SQIVND (reference sequence). Original methodology: How many nucleated cells were present was estimated from reference gene primer amplification. Only in-frame clones appear in the TCRdb table, and some are missing; sequencing was by immunoSEQ multiplex PCR. The V and J calls and clone size come from that table; D and trimming were worked out from the DNA. Of under 100,000 clones listed, about 81% were seen once; the top ten hold about 12%. The rearrangement joins TRBV19 to TRBJ2-2, with D hard to call. The sample comprised peripheral blood. The TCR was taken from a human donor in a cohort sampled during active COVID-19. CDR3 loop: CASSTSITGELFF. The CDR3 DNA reads as TGTGCCAGTAGTACTAGTATCACCGGGGAGCTGTTTTTT.